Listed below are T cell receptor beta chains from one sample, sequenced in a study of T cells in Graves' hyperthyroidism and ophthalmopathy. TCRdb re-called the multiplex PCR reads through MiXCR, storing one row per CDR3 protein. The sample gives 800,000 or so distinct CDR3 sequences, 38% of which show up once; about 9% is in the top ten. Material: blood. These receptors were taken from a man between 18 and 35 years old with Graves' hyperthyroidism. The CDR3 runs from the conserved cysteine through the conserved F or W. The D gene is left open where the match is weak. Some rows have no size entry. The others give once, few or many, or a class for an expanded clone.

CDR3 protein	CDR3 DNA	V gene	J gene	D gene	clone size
CSAAPSGARYEQYF	TGCAGTGCTGCCCCTAGCGGGGCTCGTTACGAGCAGTACTTC	TRBV20-1	TRBJ2-7	TRBD2	-
CASREGARNEQYF	TGCGCCAGCCGCGAGGGGGCGAGAAACGAGCAGTACTTC	TRBV10-2	TRBJ2-7	TRBD1	many
CAGGGTGRLHEQYF	TGTGCCGGCGGAGGGACAGGGAGACTCCACGAGCAGTACTTC	TRBV2	TRBJ2-7	TRBD1	-
CASSLAGVQYF	TGTGCCAGCAGCTTGGCCGGGGTCCAGTACTTC	TRBV5-6	TRBJ2-5	-	-
CAISEGTEGSPLHF	TGTGCCATCAGTGAGGGCACGGAAGGATCACCTCTCCACTTT	TRBV10-3	TRBJ1-6	-	-
CASSPLQGANTEAFF	TGTGCCAGCAGCCCACTACAGGGGGCTAACACTGAAGCTTTCTTT	TRBV2	TRBJ1-1	TRBD1	few
CASSVGAQNSPLHF	TGTGCCAGCAGCGTGGGAGCGCAGAATTCACCCCTCCACTTT	TRBV9	TRBJ1-6	-	-
CASRSGDWDEQYF	TGTGCCAGCAGGAGCGGGGATTGGGACGAGCAGTACTTC	TRBV2	TRBJ2-7	TRBD2	many
CASSQVSTFTGELFF	TGCGCCAGCAGCCAAGTATCTACGTTCACCGGGGAGCTGTTTTTT	TRBV4-3	TRBJ2-2	-	-
CASSFLSGGEYEQYF	TGCGCCAGCAGCTTCTTATCGGGAGGTGAATACGAGCAGTACTTC	TRBV5-1	TRBJ2-7	TRBD2	few
CASSQEHQGTYEQYF	TGCGCCAGCAGCCAAGAGCACCAGGGTACCTACGAGCAGTACTTC	TRBV4-1	TRBJ2-7	-	-
CATSLAANTGELFF	TGTGCCACCTCCCTGGCCGCGAACACCGGGGAGCTGTTTTTT	TRBV15	TRBJ2-2	-	many
CASTQQYF	TGTGCCAGCACTCAGCAGTACTTC	TRBV6-1	TRBJ2-7	-	few
CASSSSLAGGSREQYF	TGTGCCAGCAGCTCCTCCCTAGCGGGAGGTTCTCGCGAGCAGTACTTC	TRBV7-2	TRBJ2-7	TRBD2	-
CASSLEVVAGGGYEQYF	TGTGCCAGCAGCTTAGAAGTTGTCGCGGGAGGGGGGTACGAGCAGTACTTC	TRBV7-2	TRBJ2-7	TRBD2	few
CASSLGIRELNQPQHF	TGTGCCAGCAGCTTAGGGATCAGGGAGCTCAATCAGCCCCAGCATTTT	TRBV7-9	TRBJ1-5	-	-
CATSTQGAKGFSEKLFF	TGTGCCACCAGCACCCAGGGGGCTAAAGGGTTTTCTGAAAAACTGTTTTTT	TRBV15	TRBJ1-4	TRBD1	-
CASSSTGVSPLHF	TGTGCCAGCAGCTCCACAGGGGTATCACCCCTCCACTTT	TRBV7-2	TRBJ1-6	TRBD1	many
CSVGQGPTNEKLFF	TGCAGCGTTGGACAGGGACCCACTAATGAAAAACTGTTTTTT	TRBV29-1	TRBJ1-4	TRBD1	many
CASSGRRGQLRYSNQPQHF	TGTGCCAGCAGTGGCCGCCGGGGCCAGCTACGTTATAGCAATCAGCCCCAGCATTTT	TRBV10-3	TRBJ1-5	-	-
CASSTYSGDGYTF	TGTGCCAGTAGTACCTACTCAGGGGATGGCTACACCTTC	TRBV19	TRBJ1-2	-	many
CASSTSDMNTEAFF	TGTGCCAGTAGTACAAGTGATATGAACACTGAAGCTTTCTTT	TRBV19	TRBJ1-1	-	-
CASSSGIGEQYF	TGTGCCAGCAGTAGCGGGATTGGCGAGCAGTACTTC	TRBV6-5	TRBJ2-7	TRBD2	-
CKASGSYEQYF	TGCAAGGCTAGCGGTTCCTACGAGCAGTACTTC	TRBV20-1	TRBJ2-7	TRBD2	-
CASSQGAGQSVHEQYF	TGTGCCAGCAGCCAAGGGGCGGGACAGTCCGTCCACGAGCAGTACTTC	TRBV4-2	TRBJ2-7	-	few
CASSPISTETVDGYTF	TGCGCCAGCAGCCCAATTTCGACGGAAACCGTGGATGGCTACACCTTC	TRBV5-1	TRBJ1-2	-	-
CASSAPGSEGYEQYF	TGTGCCAGCAGTGCTCCCGGGTCCGAGGGCTACGAGCAGTACTTC	TRBV25-1	TRBJ2-7	-	-
CSANRLAGNRDEQFF	TGCAGTGCTAACCGACTAGCGGGGAATCGGGATGAGCAGTTCTTC	TRBV20-1	TRBJ2-1	TRBD2	-
CASRVPPEDTEAFF	TGTGCCAGCAGGGTACCCCCGGAGGACACTGAAGCTTTCTTT	TRBV6-6	TRBJ1-1	-	few
CSVEMGETQYF	TGCAGCGTTGAGATGGGGGAGACCCAGTACTTC	TRBV29-1	TRBJ2-5	-	-
CSVEDHRTNSGNTIYF	TGCAGCGTTGAAGATCACAGGACAAATTCTGGAAACACCATATATTTT	TRBV29-1	TRBJ1-3	-	many
CASSFSVMGDQETQYF	TGTGCCAGCAGCTTCTCCGTTATGGGGGACCAAGAGACCCAGTACTTC	TRBV7-8	TRBJ2-5	-	few
CASSFPNSYGYTF	TGCGCCAGCAGCTTTCCAAATTCCTATGGCTACACCTTC	TRBV5-1	TRBJ1-2	-	-
CASSLVLSTESSYEQYF	TGTGCCAGCAGCTTAGTTTTGTCGACGGAAAGCTCCTACGAGCAGTACTTC	TRBV7-2	TRBJ2-7	-	few
CAISGAGGDSNQPQHF	TGTGCCATCAGTGGGGCCGGTGGGGATAGCAATCAGCCCCAGCATTTT	TRBV10-3	TRBJ1-5	-	once
CASSTTSGNYEQYF	TGCGCCAGCAGCACCACTAGCGGGAACTACGAGCAGTACTTC	TRBV5-1	TRBJ2-7	TRBD2	few
CASSIDGASGSTGANVLTF	TGTGCCAGTAGTATAGATGGGGCTAGCGGGAGTACTGGGGCCAACGTCCTGACTTTC	TRBV19	TRBJ2-6	TRBD2	-
CASSPGTATYEQYF	TGTGCCAGTAGTCCGGGCACAGCTACCTACGAGCAGTACTTC	TRBV5-1	TRBJ2-7	-	many
CASSSGISYQPQHF	TGTGCCAGCAGTTCAGGGATCAGCTATCAGCCCCAGCATTTT	TRBV27	TRBJ1-5	-	-
CASRMTGNYGYTF	TGTGCCAGCAGAATGACAGGGAACTATGGCTACACCTTC	TRBV2	TRBJ1-2	TRBD1	few
CATSSSRTGGNQPQHF	TGTGCCACCAGCAGCTCCAGGACGGGGGGGAATCAGCCCCAGCATTTT	TRBV15	TRBJ1-5	-	-
CAISEWGREPGNTIYF	TGTGCCATCAGTGAGTGGGGCAGGGAACCTGGAAACACCATATATTTT	TRBV10-3	TRBJ1-3	-	-
CASSLEPTGEQYF	TGTGCCAGCAGCTTAGAACCGACCGGCGAGCAGTACTTC	TRBV7-6	TRBJ2-7	-	many
CASSLMGTEYQETQYF	TGCGCCAGCAGCTTGATGGGGACAGAGTACCAAGAGACCCAGTACTTC	TRBV5-1	TRBJ2-5	TRBD1	-